This passage covers 24 T cell receptor beta chains from one sample sequenced in a study of T-cell reconstitution after alpha-beta-depleted transplantation in children. A library of TCRbeta sequences, prepared with unique molecular identifiers, was generated. TCRdb reanalysed the PCR reads using MiXCR and keeps one entry per CDR3 protein. The sample contains about 830,000 distinct CDR3 sequences, about 16% of which appear only once. The sequencing used PBMCs, mostly from graft donor cells, collected 360 days after TCRalphabeta/CD19-depleted stem cell transplant. Source of these receptors: a male patient aged 10 to 17 who had a stem cell transplant for acute lymphoblastic leukemia, so the T cells may come from the graft donor.

This clonotype turned up a few times. The chain carries TRBV12-3 or TRBV12-4 and TRBJ1-1; D is ambiguous. The CDR3 consists of 15 residues. Deletions cut 2 bases from V and 1 base from J, with 11 bases between. The CDR3 spells CASSLYSGRNTEAFF. The CDR3 DNA reads as TGTGCCAGCAGTTTATATTCCGGCAGGAACACTGAAGCTTTCTTT.

The J gene is TRBJ2-2, the V gene TRBV6-6; D may correspond to TRBD1 or TRBD2 (5 bases each). V lost 7 bases to trimming and J lost 7 bases, with 10 bases between them. There are 12 residues in the CDR3. Germline V gene sequence: CDR1 MNHNY, CDR2 SVGAGI (reference sequence). CDR3 coding DNA: TGTGCCAGCAACGGGGCGGGCGGGGAGCTGTTTTTT. Protein: CASNGAGGELFF.

In this sample, this clonotype turned up many times. This CDR3 reads CASSYNPYNEQFF. Here the CDR3 DNA reads TGTGCCAGCAGTTACAACCCCTACAATGAGCAGTTCTTC. The rearrangement links TRBV6-6 to TRBJ2-1; D gene ambiguous. V was cut by 2 bases and J by 2 bases, with 4 bases left in between. This CDR3 contains 13 residues. Germline V gene lookup returns CDR1 MNHNY and CDR2 SVGAGI (reference sequence).

The genes are TRBV12-3 or TRBV12-4 and TRBJ2-3; D is perhaps TRBD1 (6 bases). The CDR3 spans 14 residues. V lost 2 bases, J lost 4 bases, and 10 bases lay in between. The CDR3 nucleotides are TGTGCCAGCAGTTTAACAAGGGGGTCAGATACGCAGTATTTT. It translates to CASSLTRGSDTQYF.

This clonotype was seen a handful of times. The chain couples TRBV7-9 to TRBJ1-1; 7 nucleotides match TRBD1. Losses at the gene ends were 7 bases for V and 11 bases for J; bases not matched to a gene: 10. This CDR3 is built from 12 residues. Germline CDR1 SEHNR, CDR2 FQNEAQ (reference sequence). The CDR3 sequence: CASTLDRIRAFF. The CDR3 nucleotides read TGTGCCAGCACCCTGGACAGGATAAGGGCTTTCTTT.

The J gene is TRBJ2-1, the V gene TRBV24-1, with 12 nucleotides matching TRBD2. V lost 4 bases and J lost 7; bases outside the gene matches: 7. Germline V lookup: CDR1 KGHDR, CDR2 SFDVKD. The CDR3 is made up of 16 amino acids. The DNA of the CDR3 is TGTGCCACCAGTGACCCGACTAGCGGGAGTGGTAATGAGCAGTTCTTC. Translating it yields CATSDPTSGSGNEQFF.

This chain connects TRBV6-1 to TRBJ1-6; 8 bases fit TRBD1. This CDR3 spans 15 amino acids. Trimming at V came to 6 bases and at J to 2 bases, leaving 3 bases not matched to a gene. Germline loops: CDR1 MNHNS, CDR2 SASEGT. The CDR3 nucleotides are TGTGCCAGCAGGGACAGGGTCACCTATAATTCACCCCTCCACTTT. This codes for CASRDRVTYNSPLHF.

This clonotype has only a few counts. This rearrangement joins TRBV5-1 to TRBJ2-3; D is ambiguous. Trimming removed 0 bases from V and 6 bases from J, with 14 bases in between. Germline V lookup: CDR1 SGHRS, CDR2 YFSETQ. This CDR3 comprises 15 residues. The chain's CDR3 is CASSLGASPRDTQYF. DNA for the CDR3: TGCGCCAGCAGCTTGGGGGCTAGTCCACGGGATACGCAGTATTTT.

This clonotype has more than one count but fewer than ten. The CDR3 loop is CAIGTAYEQYF. CDR3 coding DNA: TGTGCCATCGGTACGGCCTACGAGCAGTACTTC. The rearrangement joins TRBV10-3 to TRBJ2-7, with no clear D. The germline V gene encodes CDR1 ENHRY and CDR2 SYGVKD. This CDR3 comprises 11 residues. Trimming cost V 8 bases and J 2 bases, with 7 bases left between them.

This clonotype occurred many times. The V gene is TRBV3-1, the J gene TRBJ2-3; 16 nucleotides align to TRBD2. The CDR3 extends over 17 amino acids. V shed 3 bases, J shed 6 bases, and the junction held 6 bases outside the gene matches. CDR1 is LGHDT, CDR2 YNNKEL, per germline (reference sequence). CDR3 loop: CASSHGTSGRAPDTQYF. The CDR3 DNA follows: TGTGCCAGCAGCCACGGGACTAGCGGGAGGGCACCCGATACGCAGTATTTT.

In its sample, this clonotype was seen a few times. The V gene is TRBV2, the J gene TRBJ2-1; D call uncertain. Germline CDR1 reads SNHLY; CDR2 reads FYNNEI. The germline V and J ends were trimmed by 8 bases and 10 bases, with 15 bases remaining between them. The CDR3 contains 12 residues. CDR3 nucleotides: TGTGCCAGCTACCGACTTGGATACGAGCAGTTCTTC. Translating gives CASYRLGYEQFF.

In this sample, this clonotype turned up a few times. The rearrangement joins TRBV3-1 to TRBJ2-1; 12 bases line up with TRBD2. J gave up 2 bases and V 4 bases, and 9 bases lay outside the gene matches. The germline V gene encodes CDR1 LGHDT and CDR2 YNNKEL (reference sequence). CDR3 length: 18 residues. The CDR3 DNA reads TGTGCCAGCAGCCCAGCCCCCCGACTAGCGGGAGCCTACAATGAGCAGTTCTTC. This translates into CASSPAPRLAGAYNEQFF.

This clonotype was counted between two and nine times. V gene TRBV12-3 or TRBV12-4 combines with J gene TRBJ2-1; 10 nucleotides match TRBD2. J gave up 2 bases and V 3 bases, and 7 bases lay outside the gene matches. CDR3 size: 17 residues. CDR3 in DNA: TGTGCCAGCAGTTTTGGAGCGGGAGGGCCGACCTACAATGAGCAGTTCTTC. Translated, it gives CASSFGAGGPTYNEQFF.

This chain links TRBV3-1 with TRBJ2-1, with 12 bases identical to TRBD2. This CDR3 has 15 amino acids. The germline gives CDR1 LGHDT, CDR2 YNNKEL (reference sequence). Unmatched junction bases numbered 3, after V lost 1 base and J lost 8 bases. The CDR3 DNA reads as TGTGCCAGCAGCCAAGGACTAGCGGGAGCCGATGAGCAGTTCTTC. It specifies CASSQGLAGADEQFF.

This clonotype was observed a handful of times. V is TRBV12-3 or TRBV12-4 and J is TRBJ2-7; 7 nucleotides agree with TRBD1. The CDR3 runs to 16 residues. Trimming removed 4 bases from V and 2 bases from J; junction bases left unmatched: 11. CDR3 sequence (DNA): TGTGCCAGCAGTTCATCCCGACAGGGAGTCGCCTACGAGCAGTACTTC. Translating it yields CASSSSRQGVAYEQYF.

CDR3 coding DNA: TGTGCCAGCAGCTACTTACCCGGGACTAGCAGAAATGAGCAGTTCTTC. Translating it yields CASSYLPGTSRNEQFF. The chain employs TRBV5-6 and TRBJ2-1; TRBD2 matches 9 bases. V dropped 3 bases and J dropped 7; count of bases not matched to a gene: 11. Looked up from germline, CDR1 is SGHDT and CDR2 is YYEEEE. The CDR3 has 16 amino acids.

The rearrangement links TRBV11-2 to TRBJ2-3; a weak D match, TRBD1 (6 bases). There are 16 residues in the CDR3. Trimming shortened V by 6 bases and J by 4 bases, and 20 bases separated the two germline ends. Germline-derived CDR1 and CDR2 are SGHAT and FQNNGV. As DNA, the CDR3 is TGTGCCAGCAGACAAGGGTGGGGGCCCTCCGCAGATACGCAGTATTTT. Its protein is CASRQGWGPSADTQYF.

This clonotype appeared a few times. The chain joins TRBV27 to TRBJ2-3; the D gene could be TRBD1 or TRBD2 (5 bases each). V lost 0 bases, J lost 10 bases, and 20 bases lay in between. Per germline, CDR1 MNHEY and CDR2 SMNVEV (reference sequence). The CDR3 is made up of 16 amino acids. The CDR3 spells CASSLSWGSDFLAQYF. The CDR3 coding sequence is TGTGCCAGCAGTTTATCGTGGGGGAGTGACTTCTTGGCGCAGTATTTT.

This clonotype was counted only a few times. The chain recombines TRBV5-4 with TRBJ1-2, with D perhaps matching TRBD1 (6 bases). V lost 4 bases, J lost 5 bases, and 12 bases lay in between. Germline V CDR1 and CDR2: SGHNT, YYREEE (reference sequence). The CDR3 has 13 amino acids. CDR3 sequence reads: CASSIGQRYGYTF. The CDR3 DNA reads as TGTGCCAGCAGCATCGGACAGCGATATGGCTACACCTTC.

The V gene is TRBV4-1, the J gene TRBJ2-7, with D possibly matching TRBD1 (6 bases). The CDR3 is 13 residues long. The germline CDR1 and CDR2 sequences are MGHRA and YSYEKL. V was pared by 0 bases and J by 5 bases, with 8 bases between. CDR3 amino acids: CASSQDPGDEQYF. DNA of the CDR3: TGCGCCAGCAGCCAAGACCCAGGGGACGAGCAGTACTTC.

At least ten counts were recorded for this clonotype. This chain connects TRBV15 to TRBJ2-7, with 8 bases that match TRBD1. This CDR3 is built from 16 residues. CDR1 and CDR2 (germline): LNHNV, YYDKDF (reference sequence). The junction had 9 bases not matched to a gene; V was cut back by 0 bases and J by 5 bases. The CDR3 region is CATSRDKRTGSHEQYF. The CDR3, as DNA: TGTGCCACCAGCAGAGATAAGCGGACAGGGTCACACGAGCAGTACTTC.

This clonotype was seen a few times. J is TRBJ2-3 and V is TRBV5-4; 10 positions agree with TRBD2. CDR1 and CDR2 from the germline V gene are SGHNT and YYREEE (reference sequence). The CDR3 sequence is 16 residues long. J gave up 4 bases and V 0 bases, and 5 bases lay outside the gene matches. CDR3 region: CASSLVSSGSSDTQYF. The CDR3 DNA sequence: TGTGCCAGCAGCTTGGTGTCTAGCGGGAGCTCAGATACGCAGTATTTT.

V gene TRBV20-1 combines with J gene TRBJ2-1; 7 bases are shared with TRBD2. V shed 3 bases and J 7 bases; nucleotides not matched to a gene: 9. CDR1 and CDR2 (germline): DFQATT, SNEGSKA (reference sequence). The CDR3 consists of 14 residues. CDR3 sequence reads: CSARTPGTKNEQFF. The CDR3 region has the DNA TGCAGTGCTAGGACCCCCGGGACTAAGAATGAGCAGTTCTTC.

This clonotype came up a few times. V is TRBV9 and J is TRBJ2-1; 11 bases agree with TRBD2. The germline CDR1 and CDR2 sequences are SGDLS and YYNGEE. The CDR3 is made up of 20 amino acids. The V gene end was trimmed by 0 bases and the J gene end by 2 bases; junction bases not matched to a gene: 13. The CDR3 loop is CASSVVGTSGVPTTYNEQFF. As DNA, the CDR3 is TGTGCCAGCAGCGTAGTGGGGACTAGCGGCGTTCCCACCACCTACAATGAGCAGTTCTTC.